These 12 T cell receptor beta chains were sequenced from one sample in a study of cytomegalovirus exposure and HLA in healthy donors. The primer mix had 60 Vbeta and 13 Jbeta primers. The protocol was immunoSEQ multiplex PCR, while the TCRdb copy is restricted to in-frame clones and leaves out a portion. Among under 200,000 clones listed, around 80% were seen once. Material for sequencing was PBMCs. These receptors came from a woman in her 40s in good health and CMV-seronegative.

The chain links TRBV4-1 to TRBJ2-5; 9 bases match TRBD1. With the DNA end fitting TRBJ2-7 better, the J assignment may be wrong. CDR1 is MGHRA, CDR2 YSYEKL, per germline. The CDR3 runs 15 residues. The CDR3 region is CASSQTRDRDYEQYF. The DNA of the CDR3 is TGCGCCAGCAGCCAAACCCGGGACAGGGACTACGAGCAGTACTTC.

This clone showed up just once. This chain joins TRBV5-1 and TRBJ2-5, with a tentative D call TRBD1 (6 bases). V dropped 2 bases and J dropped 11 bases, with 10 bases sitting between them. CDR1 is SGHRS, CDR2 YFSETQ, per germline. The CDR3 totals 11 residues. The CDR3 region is CASSLRQEQYF. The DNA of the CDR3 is TGCGCCAGCAGCTTACGACAGGAGCAGTACTTC.

This chain's CDR3 is CASSEIPLGAGGQETQYF. CDR3 bases: TGTGCCAGCAGTGAAATCCCCCTAGGGGCGGGGGGCCAAGAGACCCAGTACTTC. V and J are TRBV6-1 and TRBJ2-5; 8 nucleotides align to TRBD2. This CDR3 has 18 residues. V trimming: 2 bases; J trimming: 1 base; junction bases outside the gene matches: 12. Germline assignment: CDR1 MNHNS and CDR2 SASEGT.

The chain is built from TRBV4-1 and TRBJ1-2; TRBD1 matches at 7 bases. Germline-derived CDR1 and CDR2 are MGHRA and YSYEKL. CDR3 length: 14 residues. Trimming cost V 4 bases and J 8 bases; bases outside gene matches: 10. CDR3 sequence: CASSPPQGSLGYTF. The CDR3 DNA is TGCGCCAGCAGCCCCCCACAGGGGAGCCTAGGCTACACCTTC.

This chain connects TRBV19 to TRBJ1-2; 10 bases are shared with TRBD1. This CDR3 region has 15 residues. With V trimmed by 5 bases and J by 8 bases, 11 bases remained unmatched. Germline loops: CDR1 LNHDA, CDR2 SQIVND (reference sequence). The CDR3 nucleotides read TGTGCCAGTAGTTCGTCCGGACAGGGGGTTTCGGGCTACACCTTC. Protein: CASSSSGQGVSGYTF.

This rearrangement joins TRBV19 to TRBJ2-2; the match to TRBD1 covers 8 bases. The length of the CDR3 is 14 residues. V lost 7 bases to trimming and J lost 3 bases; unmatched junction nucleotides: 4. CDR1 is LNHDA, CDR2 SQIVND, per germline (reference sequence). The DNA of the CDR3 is TGTGCCAGTAATCAGGGGGCGGACACCGGGGAGCTGTTTTTT. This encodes CASNQGADTGELFF.

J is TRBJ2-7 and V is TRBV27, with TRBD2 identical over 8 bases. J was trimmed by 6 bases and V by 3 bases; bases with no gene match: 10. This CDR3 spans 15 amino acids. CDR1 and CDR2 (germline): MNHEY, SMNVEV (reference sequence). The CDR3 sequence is CASSFMGRGGSEQYF. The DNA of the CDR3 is TGTGCCAGCAGTTTTATGGGCCGGGGGGGATCCGAGCAGTACTTC.

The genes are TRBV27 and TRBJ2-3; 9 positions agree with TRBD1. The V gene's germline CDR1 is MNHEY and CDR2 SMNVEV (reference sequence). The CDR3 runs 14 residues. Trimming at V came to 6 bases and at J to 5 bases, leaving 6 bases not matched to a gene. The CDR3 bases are TGTGCCAGCAGCCGACAGGGGGTCCTAGATACGCAGTATTTT. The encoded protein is CASSRQGVLDTQYF.

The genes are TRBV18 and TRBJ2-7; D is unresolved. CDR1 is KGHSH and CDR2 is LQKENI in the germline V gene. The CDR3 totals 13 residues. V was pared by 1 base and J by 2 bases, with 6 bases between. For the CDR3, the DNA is TGTGCCAGCTCACCACTTTCGGCCTACGAGCAGTACTTC. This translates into CASSPLSAYEQYF.

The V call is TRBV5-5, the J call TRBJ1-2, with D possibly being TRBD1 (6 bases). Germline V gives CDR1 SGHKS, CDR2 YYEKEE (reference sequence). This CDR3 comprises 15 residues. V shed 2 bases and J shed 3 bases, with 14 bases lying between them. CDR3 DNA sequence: TGTGCCAGCAGCTTTACTAACAGGGCTGACTATGGCTACACCTTC. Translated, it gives CASSFTNRADYGYTF.

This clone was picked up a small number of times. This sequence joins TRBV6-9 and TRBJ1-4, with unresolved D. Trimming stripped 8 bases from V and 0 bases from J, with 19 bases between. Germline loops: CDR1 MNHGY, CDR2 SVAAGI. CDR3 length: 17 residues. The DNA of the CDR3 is TGTGCCAGCCTTCAGGTCCGCCATTCGTCAACTAATGAAAAACTGTTTTTT. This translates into CASLQVRHSSTNEKLFF.

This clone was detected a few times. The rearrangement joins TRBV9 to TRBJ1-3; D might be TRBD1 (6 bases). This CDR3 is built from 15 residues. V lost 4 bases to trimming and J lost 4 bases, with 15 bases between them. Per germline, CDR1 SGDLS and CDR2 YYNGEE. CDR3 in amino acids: CASSTPTGYGNTIYF. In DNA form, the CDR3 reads TGTGCCAGCAGCACCCCCACAGGGTACGGAAACACCATATATTTT.